Listed below are T cell receptor beta chains from one sample, sequenced in a study of cytomegalovirus exposure and HLA in healthy donors. Method: immunoSEQ multiplex PCR; TCRdb's copy keeps in-frame clones and lacks some. The sample consists of hundreds of thousands of clones, around 88% of them appearing once. The material sequenced was PBMCs. The source is a woman between 18 and 29 years old in good health and CMV-seronegative. The CDR3 runs from the conserved cysteine through the conserved F or W. A D gene is named only where the DNA matches it firmly.

j_call d_call v_call cdr3_aa cdr3_nt
TRBJ2-1 . TRBV2 CASSGLSYNEQFF TGTGCCAGCAGTGGACTCTCCTACAATGAGCAGTTCTTC
TRBJ2-1 TRBD2 TRBV30 CAWSGLAGAHEQFF TGTGCCTGGAGTGGGCTAGCGGGAGCCCATGAGCAGTTCTTC
TRBJ2-7 TRBD1 TRBV6-1 CASSEAPQGANYEQYF TGTGCCAGCAGTGAAGCGCCTCAGGGGGCCAACTACGAGCAGTACTTC
TRBJ1-4 . TRBV6-5 CASSFGALDNEKLFF TGTGCCAGCAGTTTTGGGGCGTTGGATAATGAAAAACTGTTTTTT
TRBJ2-6 . TRBV5-4 CASSYGRLDTGANVLTF TGTGCCAGCAGCTACGGACGGTTGGACACTGGGGCCAACGTCCTGACTTTC
TRBJ2-2 TRBD2 TRBV14 CASSLRQTSGYTGELFF TGTGCCAGCAGCCTTCGGCAAACTAGCGGGTACACCGGGGAGCTGTTTTTT
TRBJ2-1 . TRBV4-3 CASSQELRNEQFF TGCGCCAGCAGCCAAGAACTGCGCAATGAGCAGTTCTTC
TRBJ2-1 TRBD2 TRBV9 CASSFRDYGDEQFF TGTGCCAGCAGCTTCAGGGACTACGGGGATGAGCAGTTCTTC
TRBJ1-2 TRBD1 TRBV4-1 CASSQVSGQGLYGYTF TGCGCCAGCAGCCAAGTGTCTGGACAGGGGCTTTATGGCTACACCTTC
TRBJ1-2 TRBD1 TRBV4-3 CASRGRQGAGYGYTF TGCGCCAGCAGGGGACGACAGGGGGCCGGCTATGGCTACACCTTC